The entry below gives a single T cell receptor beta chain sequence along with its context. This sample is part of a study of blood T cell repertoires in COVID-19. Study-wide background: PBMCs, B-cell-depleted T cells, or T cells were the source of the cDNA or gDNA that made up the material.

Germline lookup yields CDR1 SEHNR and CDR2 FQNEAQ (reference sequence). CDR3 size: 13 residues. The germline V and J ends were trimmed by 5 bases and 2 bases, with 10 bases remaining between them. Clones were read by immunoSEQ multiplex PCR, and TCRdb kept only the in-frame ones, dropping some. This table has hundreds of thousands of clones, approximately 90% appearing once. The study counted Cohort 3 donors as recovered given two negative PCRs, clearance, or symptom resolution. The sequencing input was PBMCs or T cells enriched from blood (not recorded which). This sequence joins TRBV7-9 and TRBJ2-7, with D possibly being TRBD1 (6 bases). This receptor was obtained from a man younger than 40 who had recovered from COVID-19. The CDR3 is CASSPDSPYEQYF. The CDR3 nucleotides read TGTGCCAGCAGCCCGGACAGCCCCTACGAGCAGTACTTC.